This T cell receptor beta chain was obtained from a study of blood T cell repertoires in COVID-19. Study summary: COVID-19 samples from acute and convalescent phases originated in the United States, Italy and Spain. Nucleic acid was either cDNA or gDNA, and it came from T cells, B-cell-depleted T cells, or PBMCs.

Followed over time, Seattle patients had been enrolled while infection was active. Only in-frame clones appear in the TCRdb table, and some are missing; sequencing was by immunoSEQ multiplex PCR. The sample holds approximately 300,000 clones, about nine tenths seen once. The CDR3 has 13 residues. CDR1 SNHLY and CDR2 FYNNEI come from the germline V gene. The junction had 1 base not matched to a gene; V was cut back by 6 bases and J by 5 bases. The TCR originated in a woman aged 25 to 39 with COVID-19, enrolled during active disease. The sample consisted of peripheral blood. J is TRBJ1-5 and V is TRBV2; TRBD1 agrees at 10 bases. CDR3 residues: CASRGTGDQPQHF. Here the CDR3 DNA reads TGTGCCAGCAGAGGGACAGGGGATCAGCCCCAGCATTTT. Full variable domain (outside the CDR3, taken from reference TRBV2 and TRBJ1-5): EPEVTQTPSHQVTQMGQEVILRCVPISNHLYFYWYRQILGQKVEFLVSFYNNEISEKSEIFDDQFSVERPDGSNFTLKIRSTKLEDSAMYFCASRGTGDQPQHFGDGTRLSIL.